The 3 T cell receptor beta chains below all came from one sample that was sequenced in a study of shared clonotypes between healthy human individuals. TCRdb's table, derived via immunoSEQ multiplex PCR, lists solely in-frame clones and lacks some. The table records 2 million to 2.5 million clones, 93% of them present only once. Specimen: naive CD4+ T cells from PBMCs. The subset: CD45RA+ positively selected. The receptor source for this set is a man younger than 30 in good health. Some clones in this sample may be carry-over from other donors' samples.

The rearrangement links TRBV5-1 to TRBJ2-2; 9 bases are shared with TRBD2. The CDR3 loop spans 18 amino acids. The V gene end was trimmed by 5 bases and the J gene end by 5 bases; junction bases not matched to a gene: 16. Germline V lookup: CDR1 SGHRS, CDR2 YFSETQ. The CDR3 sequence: CASRSDRGRAFWTGELFF. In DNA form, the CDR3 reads TGCGCCAGCAGGTCGGATCGCGGGAGGGCCTTCTGGACCGGGGAGCTGTTTTTT.

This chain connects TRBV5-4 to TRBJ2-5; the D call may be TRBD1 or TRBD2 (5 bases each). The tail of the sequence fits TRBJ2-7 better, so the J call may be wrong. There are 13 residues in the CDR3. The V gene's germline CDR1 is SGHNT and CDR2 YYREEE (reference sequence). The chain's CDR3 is CASTRDGSYEQYF. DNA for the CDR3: TGTGCCAGCACCCGGGACGGCTCCTACGAGCAGTACTTC.

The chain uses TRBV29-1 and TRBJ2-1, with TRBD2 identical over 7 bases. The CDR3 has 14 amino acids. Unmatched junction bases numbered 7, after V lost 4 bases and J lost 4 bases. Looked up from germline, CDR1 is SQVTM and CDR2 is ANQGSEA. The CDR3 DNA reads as TGCAGCGTTGTAGGGACTACCCATTACAATGAGCAGTTCTTC. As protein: CSVVGTTHYNEQFF.